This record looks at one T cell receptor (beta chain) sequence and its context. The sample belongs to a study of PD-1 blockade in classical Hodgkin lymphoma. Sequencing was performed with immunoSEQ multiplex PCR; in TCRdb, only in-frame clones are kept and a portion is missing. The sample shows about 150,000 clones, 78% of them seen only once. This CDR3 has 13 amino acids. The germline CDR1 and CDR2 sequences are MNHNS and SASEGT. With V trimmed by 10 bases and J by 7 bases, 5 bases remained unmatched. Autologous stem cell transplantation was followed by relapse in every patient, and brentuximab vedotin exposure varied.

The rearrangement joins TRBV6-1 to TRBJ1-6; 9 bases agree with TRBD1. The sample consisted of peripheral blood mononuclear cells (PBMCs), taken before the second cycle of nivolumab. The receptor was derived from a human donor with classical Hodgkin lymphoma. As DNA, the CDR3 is TGTGCCAACAGGGGGCTTGGCAATTCACCCCTCCACTTT. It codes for CANRGLGNSPLHF.